This entry concerns a single TCR beta chain. Its antigen is unidentified. This specimen comes from a study of glioma-infiltrating T cells. Study findings and constraints: Gliomas, especially low-grade, showed above-expected tissue-blood divergence; non-neoplastic patients showed below.

Amplification of TCR alpha and beta CDR3 regions from RNA used iRepertoire nested multiplex PCR. TCRdb processed the multiplex PCR reads anew with MiXCR; each CDR3 protein has one entry. The top ten hold 9.5% to 15% of the sample, which has a few hundred thousand distinct CDR3 sequences, 41% seen once. CDR1 MDHEN and CDR2 SYDVKM come from the germline V gene. CDR3 length equals 14 residues. Deletions cut 3 bases from V and 0 bases from J, with 9 bases between. What was sequenced was glioma tissue, nonneoplastic brain tissue, or PBMCs (not recorded which). V is TRBV28 and J is TRBJ2-7; D is ambiguous. The receptor comes from a human donor with low-grade glioma or glioblastoma, undergoing nonglioma brain surgery, or in good health (not recorded which). The DNA for the CDR3 is TGTGCCAGCAGTTTTGGCAGCGTCTCCTACGAGCAGTACTTC. This translates into CASSFGSVSYEQYF.